This TCR beta chain is drawn from a study of T cells in Graves' hyperthyroidism and ophthalmopathy. This clonotype was detected many times. What it recognizes is unknown. Study results and caveats: A 13 V-J model separated ophthalmopathy from stable hyperthyroidism. Also found in blood were most expanded thyroid clonotypes above 0.001.

The V segment lost 1 base and the J segment 8 bases; nucleotides outside the gene matches: 10. The CDR3 extends over 15 amino acids. The V gene's germline CDR1 is SGHNT and CDR2 YENEEA. RNA transcripts yielded amplified TCR beta CDR3 regions. TCR CDR3 regions were first amplified by RT-PCR with HTBI primers. TCRdb re-called the multiplex PCR reads with MiXCR, one entry per CDR3 protein. This sample carries about 400,000 distinct CDR3 sequences, more than 15% of them seen once, and the ten largest clones take almost 8%. The chain joins TRBV11-3 to TRBJ2-7, with 8 nucleotides matching TRBD2. This receptor was taken from a young woman with Graves' hyperthyroidism. The sequenced sample was blood. The CDR3 region has the DNA TGTGCCAGCAGCTTAGCGGTACCAGCGGGAGCCAAGCAGTACTTC. Translating it yields CASSLAVPAGAKQYF.